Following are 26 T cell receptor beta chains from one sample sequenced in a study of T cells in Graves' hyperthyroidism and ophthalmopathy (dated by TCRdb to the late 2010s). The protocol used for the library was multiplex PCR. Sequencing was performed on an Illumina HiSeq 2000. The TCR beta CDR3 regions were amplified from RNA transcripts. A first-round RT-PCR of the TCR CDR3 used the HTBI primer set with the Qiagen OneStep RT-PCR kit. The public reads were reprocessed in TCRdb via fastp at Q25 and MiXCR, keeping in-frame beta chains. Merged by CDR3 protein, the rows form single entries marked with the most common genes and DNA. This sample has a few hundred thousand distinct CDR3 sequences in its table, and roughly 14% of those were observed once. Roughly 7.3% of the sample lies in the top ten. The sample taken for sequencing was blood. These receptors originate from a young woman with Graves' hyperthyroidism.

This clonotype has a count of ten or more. The CDR3 is CASSAEGWSEQYF. In nucleotides, the CDR3 is TGTGCCAGCAGCGCTGAGGGTTGGAGCGAGCAGTACTTC. The rearrangement links TRBV11-3 to TRBJ2-7; D perhaps matches TRBD2 (5 bases). CDR1 and CDR2 (germline): SGHNT, YENEEA. V gave up 5 bases and J gave up 6 bases, with 14 bases separating them. The CDR3 has 13 residues. Using reference TRBV11-3 and TRBJ2-7 for the parts outside the CDR3, the full variable domain is EAGVVQSPRYKIIEKKQPVAFWCNPISGHNTLYWYLQNLGQGPELLIRYENEEAVDDSQLPKDRFSAERLKGVDSTLKIQPAELGDSAVYLCASSAEGWSEQYFGPGTRLTVT.

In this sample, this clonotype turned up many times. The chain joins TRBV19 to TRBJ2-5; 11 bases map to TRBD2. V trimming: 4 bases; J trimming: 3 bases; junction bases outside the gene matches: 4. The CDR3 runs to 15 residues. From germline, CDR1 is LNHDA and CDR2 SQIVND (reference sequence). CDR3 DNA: TGTGCCAGTAGTAAGTCGGGACTAGCGGAAGAGACCCAGTACTTC. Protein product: CASSKSGLAEETQYF.

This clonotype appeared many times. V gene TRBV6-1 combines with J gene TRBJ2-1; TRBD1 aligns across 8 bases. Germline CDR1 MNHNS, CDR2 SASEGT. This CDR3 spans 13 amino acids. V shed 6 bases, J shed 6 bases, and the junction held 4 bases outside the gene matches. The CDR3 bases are TGTGCCAGCAGCTACGGGACAGGCAATGAGCAGTTCTTC. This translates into CASSYGTGNEQFF.

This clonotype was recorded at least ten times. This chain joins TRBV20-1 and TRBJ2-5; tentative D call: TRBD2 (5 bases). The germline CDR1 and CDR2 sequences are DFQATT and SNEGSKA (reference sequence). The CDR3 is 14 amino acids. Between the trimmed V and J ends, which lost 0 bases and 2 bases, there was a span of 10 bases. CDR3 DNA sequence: TGCAGTGCTAGAGAGGGTAGAGGGCAAGAGACCCAGTACTTC. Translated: CSAREGRGQETQYF.

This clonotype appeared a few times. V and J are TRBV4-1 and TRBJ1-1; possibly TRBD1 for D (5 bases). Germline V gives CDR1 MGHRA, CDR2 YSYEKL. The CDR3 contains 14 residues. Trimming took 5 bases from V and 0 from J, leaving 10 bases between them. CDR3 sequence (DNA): TGCGCCAGCAGCGTCCAGGGAATGAACACTGAAGCTTTCTTT. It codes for CASSVQGMNTEAFF.

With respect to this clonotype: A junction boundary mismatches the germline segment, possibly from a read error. CDR3 sequence: CASSSGVGTDTIYF. CDR3 coding DNA: TGTGCTAGCAGCTCCGGGGTGGGCACGGACACCATATATTTT. The V call is TRBV7-7, the J call TRBJ1-3, with no clear D. The germline V gene encodes CDR1 SSHAT and CDR2 FNYEAQ (reference sequence). The CDR3 loop spans 14 amino acids.

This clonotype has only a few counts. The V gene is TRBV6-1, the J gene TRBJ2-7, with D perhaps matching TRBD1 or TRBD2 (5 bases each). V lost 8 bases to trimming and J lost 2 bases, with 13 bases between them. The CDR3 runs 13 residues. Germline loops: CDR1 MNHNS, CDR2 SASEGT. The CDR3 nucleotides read TGTGCCAGCCCCGGGACCACCCCCTACGAGCAGTACTTC. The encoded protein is CASPGTTPYEQYF.

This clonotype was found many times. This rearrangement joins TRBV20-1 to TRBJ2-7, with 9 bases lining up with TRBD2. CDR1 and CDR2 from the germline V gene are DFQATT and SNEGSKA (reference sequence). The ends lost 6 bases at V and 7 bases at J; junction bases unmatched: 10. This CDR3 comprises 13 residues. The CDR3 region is CSAPVSGSGEQYF. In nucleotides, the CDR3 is TGCAGTGCACCTGTTAGCGGGAGCGGAGAGCAGTACTTC.

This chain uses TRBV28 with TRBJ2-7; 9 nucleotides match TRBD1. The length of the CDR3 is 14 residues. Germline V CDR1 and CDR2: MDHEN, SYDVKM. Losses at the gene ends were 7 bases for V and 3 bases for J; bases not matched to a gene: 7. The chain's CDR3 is CASTPRDRVYEQYF. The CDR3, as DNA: TGTGCCAGCACCCCTCGGGACAGGGTCTACGAGCAGTACTTC.

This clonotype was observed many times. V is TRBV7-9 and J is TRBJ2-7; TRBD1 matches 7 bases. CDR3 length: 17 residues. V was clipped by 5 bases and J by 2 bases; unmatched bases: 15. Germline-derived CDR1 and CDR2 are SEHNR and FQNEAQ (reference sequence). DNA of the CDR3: TGTGCCAGCAGCGACCCCTTATGGACAGGACCAACCTACGAGCAGTACTTC. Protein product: CASSDPLWTGPTYEQYF.

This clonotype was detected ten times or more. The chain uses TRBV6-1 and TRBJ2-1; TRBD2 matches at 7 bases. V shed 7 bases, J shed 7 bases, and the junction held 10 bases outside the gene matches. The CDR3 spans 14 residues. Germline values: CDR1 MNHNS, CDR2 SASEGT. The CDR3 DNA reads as TGTGCCAGCAATGGCGGGAGTATGCTTAATGAGCAGTTCTTC. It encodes CASNGGSMLNEQFF.

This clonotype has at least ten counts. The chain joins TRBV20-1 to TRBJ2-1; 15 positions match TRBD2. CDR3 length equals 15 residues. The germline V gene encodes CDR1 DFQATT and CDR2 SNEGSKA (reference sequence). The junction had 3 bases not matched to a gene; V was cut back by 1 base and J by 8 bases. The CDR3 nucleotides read TGCAGTGCTAGAGGGACTAGCGGGAGGGTCGATGAGCAGTTCTTC. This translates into CSARGTSGRVDEQFF.

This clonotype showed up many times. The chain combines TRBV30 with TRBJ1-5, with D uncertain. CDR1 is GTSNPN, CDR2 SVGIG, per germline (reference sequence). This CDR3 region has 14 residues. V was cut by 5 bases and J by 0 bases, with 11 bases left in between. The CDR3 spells CAWGGDLSNQPQHF. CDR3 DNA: TGTGCCTGGGGCGGAGACCTTAGCAATCAGCCCCAGCATTTT.

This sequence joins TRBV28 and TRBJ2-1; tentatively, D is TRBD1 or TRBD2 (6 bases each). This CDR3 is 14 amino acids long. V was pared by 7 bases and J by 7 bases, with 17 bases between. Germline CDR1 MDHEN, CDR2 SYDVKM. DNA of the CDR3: TGTGCCAGCACATCCACGGGGGCGCGTAATGAGCAGTTCTTC. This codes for CASTSTGARNEQFF.

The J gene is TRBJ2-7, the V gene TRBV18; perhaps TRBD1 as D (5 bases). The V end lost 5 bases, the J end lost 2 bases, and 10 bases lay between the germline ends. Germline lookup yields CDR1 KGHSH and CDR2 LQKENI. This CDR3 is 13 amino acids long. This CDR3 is CASSDRETYEQYF. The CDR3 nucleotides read TGTGCCAGCTCAGACAGAGAAACCTACGAGCAGTACTTC.

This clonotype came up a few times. CDR3 amino acids: CSGRGQGGTEAFF. The CDR3 DNA sequence: TGCAGTGGTAGGGGGCAGGGGGGTACTGAAGCTTTCTTT. The chain joins TRBV20-1 to TRBJ1-1; TRBD1 agrees at 7 bases. Germline V gene lookup returns CDR1 DFQATT and CDR2 SNEGSKA (reference sequence). J was trimmed by 5 bases and V by 7 bases; bases with no gene match: 10. This CDR3 has 13 residues.

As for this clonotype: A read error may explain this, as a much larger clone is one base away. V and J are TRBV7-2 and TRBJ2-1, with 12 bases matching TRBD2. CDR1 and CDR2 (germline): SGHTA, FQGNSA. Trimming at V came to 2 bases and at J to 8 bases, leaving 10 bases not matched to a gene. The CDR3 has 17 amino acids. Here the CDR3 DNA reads TGTGCCAGCAGCTTAAAGGGTCCGAGACTAGCGGGAGATGAGCAGTTCTTC. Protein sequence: CASSLKGPRLAGDEQFF.

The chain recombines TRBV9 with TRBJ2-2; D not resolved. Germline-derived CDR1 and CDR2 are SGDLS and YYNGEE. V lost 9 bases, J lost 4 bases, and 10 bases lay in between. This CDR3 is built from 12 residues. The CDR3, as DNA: TGTGCCACCCTCGCAGGCACCGGGGAGCTGTTTTTT. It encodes CATLAGTGELFF.

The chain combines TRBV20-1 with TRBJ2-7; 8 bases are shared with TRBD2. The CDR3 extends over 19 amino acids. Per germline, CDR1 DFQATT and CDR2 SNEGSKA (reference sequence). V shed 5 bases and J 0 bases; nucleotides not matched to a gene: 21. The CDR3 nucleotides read TGCAGTGCTCTAGACGTACTAGCGGAGATAAATCCAAGCTCCTACGAGCAGTACTTC. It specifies CSALDVLAEINPSSYEQYF.

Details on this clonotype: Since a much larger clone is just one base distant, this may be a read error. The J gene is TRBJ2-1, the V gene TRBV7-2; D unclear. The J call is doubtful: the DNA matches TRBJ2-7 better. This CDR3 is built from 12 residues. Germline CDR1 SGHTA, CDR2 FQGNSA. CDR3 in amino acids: CASSLFLNEQYF. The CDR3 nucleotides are TGTGCCAGCAGCCTCTTTTTAAATGAGCAGTACTTC.

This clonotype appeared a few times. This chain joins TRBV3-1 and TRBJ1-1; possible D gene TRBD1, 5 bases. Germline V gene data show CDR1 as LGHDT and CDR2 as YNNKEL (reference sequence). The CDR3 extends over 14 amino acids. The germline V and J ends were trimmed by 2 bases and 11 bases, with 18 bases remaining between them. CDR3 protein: CASSQTGAQGGAFF. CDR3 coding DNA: TGTGCCAGCAGCCAAACCGGGGCCCAGGGCGGGGCTTTCTTT.

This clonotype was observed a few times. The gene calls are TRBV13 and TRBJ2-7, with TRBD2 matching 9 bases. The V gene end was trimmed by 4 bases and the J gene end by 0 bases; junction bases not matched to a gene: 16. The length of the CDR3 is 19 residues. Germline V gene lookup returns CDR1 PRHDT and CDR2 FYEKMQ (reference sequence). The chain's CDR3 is CASSSRRGRLAGSSYEQYF. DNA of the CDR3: TGTGCCAGCAGCTCACGGAGGGGGCGTCTAGCGGGAAGCTCCTACGAGCAGTACTTC.

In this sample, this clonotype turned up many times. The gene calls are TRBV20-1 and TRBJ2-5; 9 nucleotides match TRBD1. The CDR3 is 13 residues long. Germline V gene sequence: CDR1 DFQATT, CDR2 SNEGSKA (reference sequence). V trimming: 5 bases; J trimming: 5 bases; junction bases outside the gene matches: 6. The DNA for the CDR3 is TGCAGTGCTTACAGGGGGCGCTTGGAGACCCAGTACTTC. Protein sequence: CSAYRGRLETQYF.

The CDR3 bases are TGTGCCAGCAGCTTAGACGGCAGGGGGCCGGCAGATACGCAGTATTTT. Amino acid sequence: CASSLDGRGPADTQYF. This sequence joins TRBV7-2 and TRBJ2-3, with 8 positions matching TRBD1. Losses at the gene ends were 1 base for V and 4 bases for J; bases not matched to a gene: 7. Germline loops: CDR1 SGHTA, CDR2 FQGNSA. The CDR3 spans 16 residues.

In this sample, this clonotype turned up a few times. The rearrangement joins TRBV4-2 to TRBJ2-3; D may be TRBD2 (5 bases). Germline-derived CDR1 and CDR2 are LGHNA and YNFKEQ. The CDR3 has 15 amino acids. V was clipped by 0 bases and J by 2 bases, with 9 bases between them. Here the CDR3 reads CASSQDERSTDTQYF. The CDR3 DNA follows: TGTGCCAGCAGCCAAGACGAGCGGTCCACAGATACGCAGTATTTT.

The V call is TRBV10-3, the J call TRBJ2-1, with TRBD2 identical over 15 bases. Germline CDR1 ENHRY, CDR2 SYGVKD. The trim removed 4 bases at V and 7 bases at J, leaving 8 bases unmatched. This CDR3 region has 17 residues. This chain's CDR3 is CAISASPGTSGRNEQFF. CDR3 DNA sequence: TGTGCCATCAGTGCTTCCCCCGGGACTAGCGGGAGGAATGAGCAGTTCTTC.